These 23 T cell receptor beta chains were sequenced from one sample in a study of T cell changes during pregnancy in multiple sclerosis. This table comes from immunoSEQ multiplex PCR, and its TCRdb copy is limited to in-frame clones, with some not included. This sample carries about 51,000 clones, approximately 93% of them seen once, and the ten largest clones take around 1.9%. Sequenced material: peripheral blood, taken in the second trimester of pregnancy. Receptors originate from a female donor with multiple sclerosis, enrolled in a pregnancy study.

A few counts support this clone. The chain employs TRBV7-9 and TRBJ2-2; D possibly corresponds to TRBD1 (5 bases). In germline, CDR1 is SEHNR, CDR2 FQNEAQ (reference sequence). The CDR3 runs to 11 residues. The CDR3 here is CGTQATGELFF. In DNA form, the CDR3 reads TGTGGGACACAGGCCACCGGGGAGCTGTTTTTT.

This chain connects TRBV19 to TRBJ2-1; D is undetermined. This CDR3 has 13 residues. Germline CDR1 LNHDA, CDR2 SQIVND (reference sequence). V lost 6 bases, J lost 6 bases, and 12 bases lay in between. CDR3 nucleotide sequence: TGTGCCAGTAGAGGCGGTGGCGGCAATGAGCAGTTCTTC. Translated: CASRGGGGNEQFF.

The gene calls are TRBV2 and TRBJ2-1, with a possible D match to TRBD1 (5 bases). Between the trimmed V and J ends, which lost 2 bases and 8 bases, there was a span of 10 bases. The CDR3 consists of 13 residues. Germline CDR1 and CDR2: SNHLY and FYNNEI. The CDR3 bases are TGTGCCAGCAGTGAACAGGACATGGATGAGCAGTTCTTC. Protein product: CASSEQDMDEQFF.

There are a few counts of this clone. V gene TRBV28 combines with J gene TRBJ2-2, with 11 bases identical to TRBD1. Losses at the gene ends were 5 bases for V and 4 bases for J; bases not matched to a gene: 9. The CDR3 spans 17 residues. Germline lookup yields CDR1 MDHEN and CDR2 SYDVKM. CDR3 residues: CASSPWTGGYGTGELFF. The CDR3 DNA is TGTGCCAGCAGTCCTTGGACAGGGGGCTATGGCACCGGGGAGCTGTTTTTT.

The chain employs TRBV19 and TRBJ1-1, with 12 bases matching TRBD1. Per the germline V gene, CDR1 is LNHDA and CDR2 is SQIVND (reference sequence). V lost 3 bases to trimming and J lost 0 bases; unmatched junction nucleotides: 2. The CDR3 has 16 residues. The CDR3 protein is CASSMGQGALNTEAFF. CDR3 nucleotide sequence: TGTGCCAGTAGTATGGGACAGGGGGCCTTGAACACTGAAGCTTTCTTT.

Notes on this clone: Other DNA sequences in the same sample also yield this CDR3. The chain recombines TRBV5-1 with TRBJ2-7, with TRBD2 identical over 13 bases. The CDR3 contains 15 residues. The V and J ends lost 4 bases and 3 bases, in that order; junction bases with no gene match: 4. Germline V gives CDR1 SGHRS, CDR2 YFSETQ. Here the CDR3 DNA reads TGCGCCAGCAGCCTAAGGACTAGCGGGAGCTACGAGCAGTACTTC. This translates into CASSLRTSGSYEQYF.

The genes are TRBV4-1 and TRBJ2-1; a possible D gene is TRBD2 (5 bases). V was cut by 1 base and J by 8 bases, with 12 bases left in between. Germline V lookup: CDR1 MGHRA, CDR2 YSYEKL. The CDR3 sequence is 14 residues long. In nucleotides, the CDR3 is TGCGCCAGCAGCCAAGCTACCCTCGGGGATGAGCAGTTCTTC. Its protein is CASSQATLGDEQFF.

The chain uses TRBV5-6 and TRBJ1-4, with 7 positions matching TRBD1. Losses at the gene ends were 1 base for V and 0 bases for J; bases not matched to a gene: 6. CDR1 and CDR2 (germline): SGHDT, YYEEEE. The CDR3 totals 17 residues. The DNA of the CDR3 is TGTGCCAGCAGCTTGTGGACAGGCTTAACAACTAATGAAAAACTGTTTTTT. Translating it yields CASSLWTGLTTNEKLFF.

V gene TRBV4-3 combines with J gene TRBJ2-7; 7 positions agree with TRBD2. The germline gives CDR1 LGHNA, CDR2 YSLEER. J lost 4 bases, V lost 0 bases, and 9 bases had no gene match. This CDR3 region has 16 residues. CDR3 coding DNA: TGCGCCAGCAGCCAAGATATCGAGGGAGGGCCTTACGAGCAGTACTTC. This gives the protein CASSQDIEGGPYEQYF.

The chain is built from TRBV5-1 and TRBJ2-1; 8 bases agree with TRBD1. Losses at the gene ends were 4 bases for V and 5 bases for J; bases not matched to a gene: 11. From germline, CDR1 is SGHRS and CDR2 YFSETQ. The CDR3 has 16 amino acids. CDR3 bases: TGCGCCAGCAGCCGTCAAGGGACAGGACGACACAATGAGCAGTTCTTC. It specifies CASSRQGTGRHNEQFF.

The V call is TRBV7-6, the J call TRBJ2-5; TRBD2 matches 7 bases. Germline CDR1 reads SGHVS; CDR2 reads FNYEAQ. This CDR3 comprises 14 residues. Germline trimming cut 5 bases from V and 2 bases from J; bases unmatched to any gene: 5. This CDR3 reads CASSLGGGQETQYF. CDR3 in DNA: TGTGCCAGCAGCCTTGGGGGGGGTCAAGAGACCCAGTACTTC.

The V and J genes are TRBV13 and TRBJ2-7; 12 nucleotides agree with TRBD2. Germline assignment: CDR1 PRHDT and CDR2 FYEKMQ (reference sequence). Trimming removed 5 bases from V and 3 bases from J; junction bases left unmatched: 5. CDR3 length equals 15 residues. CDR3 DNA: TGTGCCAGCAGCCACAAGGGACTAGCGGGCTACGAGCAGTACTTC. Translated, it gives CASSHKGLAGYEQYF. The full variable domain, its missing parts supplied by reference TRBV13 and TRBJ2-7, is AAGVIQSPRHLIKEKRETATLKCYPIPRHDTVYWYQQGPGQDPQFLISFYEKMQSDKGSIPDRFSAQQFSDYHSELNMSSLELGDSALYFCASSHKGLAGYEQYFGPGTRLTVT.

The rearrangement uses TRBV7-6 and TRBJ2-1, with 7 positions matching TRBD2. The V and J ends lost 1 base and 10 bases, in that order; junction bases with no gene match: 7. The CDR3 has 14 amino acids. Germline CDR1 reads SGHVS; CDR2 reads FNYEAQ. The CDR3 region is CASSLGGGLREQFF. CDR3 coding DNA: TGTGCCAGCAGCTTAGGGGGGGGATTAAGAGAGCAGTTCTTC. The full variable domain, in which reference TRBV7-6 and TRBJ2-1 provide the parts outside the CDR3, is GAGVSQSPRYKVTKRGQDVALRCDPISGHVSLYWYRQALGQGPEFLTYFNYEAQQDKSGLPNDRFSAERPEGSISTLTIQRTEQRDSAMYRCASSLGGGLREQFFGPGTRLTVL.

The V call is TRBV11-3, the J call TRBJ2-3; a possible D gene is TRBD1 (6 bases). V was pared by 5 bases and J by 6 bases, with 15 bases between. Germline CDR1 SGHNT, CDR2 YENEEA. This CDR3 comprises 14 residues. CDR3 loop: CASSPPVGADTQYF. In nucleotides, the CDR3 is TGTGCCAGCAGCCCTCCAGTGGGGGCTGATACGCAGTATTTT.

The chain couples TRBV5-1 to TRBJ1-1, with 7 bases identical to TRBD1. Germline CDR1 and CDR2: SGHRS and YFSETQ. CDR3 length: 15 amino acids. J lost 4 bases, V lost 3 bases, and 9 bases had no gene match. This CDR3 is CASSSRQGWATEAFF. DNA of the CDR3: TGCGCCAGCAGCTCGCGACAGGGATGGGCCACTGAAGCTTTCTTT.

This chain links TRBV19 with TRBJ2-1; 8 nucleotides match TRBD2. Germline lookup yields CDR1 LNHDA and CDR2 SQIVND (reference sequence). The CDR3 length is 14 residues. After removal of 3 bases from V and 7 bases from J, the junction contained 5 bases not matched to a gene. This CDR3 is CASSISGGLNEQFF. As DNA, the CDR3 is TGTGCCAGTAGTATCTCGGGAGGGCTGAATGAGCAGTTCTTC. The whole variable domain, remainder taken from reference TRBV19 and TRBJ2-1, is DGGITQSPKYLFRKEGQNVTLSCEQNLNHDAMYWYRQDPGQGLRLIYYSQIVNDFQKGDIAEGYSVSREKKESFPLTVTSAQKNPTAFYLCASSISGGLNEQFFGPGTRLTVL.

Only one count was recorded for this clone. The V gene is TRBV5-5, the J gene TRBJ1-1; 12 bases are a match to TRBD1. Per the germline V gene, CDR1 is SGHKS and CDR2 is YYEKEE (reference sequence). The ends lost 4 bases at V and 2 bases at J; junction bases unmatched: 6. The CDR3 is made up of 16 amino acids. This chain's CDR3 is CASSPTGQGANTEAFF. The CDR3 DNA is TGTGCCAGCAGCCCAACGGGACAGGGGGCCAACACTGAAGCTTTCTTT.

This chain joins TRBV7-9 and TRBJ2-1; a weak D match, TRBD1 (6 bases). CDR3 length: 15 residues. The V end lost 5 bases, the J end lost 2 bases, and 13 bases lay between the germline ends. Germline V gene sequence: CDR1 SEHNR, CDR2 FQNEAQ (reference sequence). CDR3 in amino acids: CASSPQGKAYNEQFF. In DNA, the CDR3 is TGTGCCAGCAGCCCACAGGGAAAGGCCTACAATGAGCAGTTCTTC.

The chain has TRBV27 and TRBJ2-7, with D maybe TRBD2 (6 bases). Germline V gene sequence: CDR1 MNHEY, CDR2 SMNVEV (reference sequence). Trimming removed 5 bases from V and 3 bases from J, with 11 bases in between. The CDR3 length is 13 residues. CDR3: CASSNRLDYEQYF. CDR3 bases: TGTGCCAGCAGTAATCGACTAGACTACGAGCAGTACTTC.

The chain links TRBV15 to TRBJ1-5, with TRBD1 as a possible D gene (5 bases). Germline loops: CDR1 LNHNV, CDR2 YYDKDF (reference sequence). The CDR3 is 16 residues long. V was cut by 2 bases and J by 0 bases, with 11 bases left in between. In DNA, the CDR3 is TGTGCCACCAGCAGAACGACAGATACTAGCAATCAGCCCCAGCATTTT. Its translation: CATSRTTDTSNQPQHF.

The chain's CDR3 is CASSVELVVDEQFF. The DNA of the CDR3 is TGTGCCAGCAGCGTAGAACTAGTAGTCGATGAGCAGTTCTTC. J is TRBJ2-1 and V is TRBV9; tentatively, D is TRBD2 (5 bases). CDR3 length: 14 amino acids. Deletions cut 0 bases from V and 8 bases from J, with 12 bases between. The V gene's germline CDR1 is SGDLS and CDR2 YYNGEE. Variable domain in full (rest from reference TRBV9 and TRBJ2-1): DSGVTQTPKHLITATGQRVTLRCSPRSGDLSVYWYQQSLDQGLQFLIQYYNGEERAKGNILERFSAQQFPDLHSELNLSSLELGDSALYFCASSVELVVDEQFFGPGTRLTVL.

The genes are TRBV19 and TRBJ2-1, with D tentatively TRBD1 (6 bases). Germline assignment: CDR1 LNHDA and CDR2 SQIVND (reference sequence). Between the trimmed V and J ends, which lost 5 bases and 4 bases, there was a span of 15 bases. This CDR3 region has 15 residues. CDR3 in DNA: TGTGCCAGTAGTGGGGAGAGGACAGCGTACAATGAGCAGTTCTTC. Protein: CASSGERTAYNEQFF.

V is TRBV13 and J is TRBJ2-7, with a weak D call TRBD2 (6 bases). V was cut by 0 bases and J by 7 bases, with 10 bases left in between. CDR1 and CDR2 from the germline V gene are PRHDT and FYEKMQ (reference sequence). The CDR3 covers 13 residues. This CDR3 is CASSLGGAGEQYF. The DNA of the CDR3 is TGTGCCAGCAGCTTAGGAGGGGCGGGAGAGCAGTACTTC.